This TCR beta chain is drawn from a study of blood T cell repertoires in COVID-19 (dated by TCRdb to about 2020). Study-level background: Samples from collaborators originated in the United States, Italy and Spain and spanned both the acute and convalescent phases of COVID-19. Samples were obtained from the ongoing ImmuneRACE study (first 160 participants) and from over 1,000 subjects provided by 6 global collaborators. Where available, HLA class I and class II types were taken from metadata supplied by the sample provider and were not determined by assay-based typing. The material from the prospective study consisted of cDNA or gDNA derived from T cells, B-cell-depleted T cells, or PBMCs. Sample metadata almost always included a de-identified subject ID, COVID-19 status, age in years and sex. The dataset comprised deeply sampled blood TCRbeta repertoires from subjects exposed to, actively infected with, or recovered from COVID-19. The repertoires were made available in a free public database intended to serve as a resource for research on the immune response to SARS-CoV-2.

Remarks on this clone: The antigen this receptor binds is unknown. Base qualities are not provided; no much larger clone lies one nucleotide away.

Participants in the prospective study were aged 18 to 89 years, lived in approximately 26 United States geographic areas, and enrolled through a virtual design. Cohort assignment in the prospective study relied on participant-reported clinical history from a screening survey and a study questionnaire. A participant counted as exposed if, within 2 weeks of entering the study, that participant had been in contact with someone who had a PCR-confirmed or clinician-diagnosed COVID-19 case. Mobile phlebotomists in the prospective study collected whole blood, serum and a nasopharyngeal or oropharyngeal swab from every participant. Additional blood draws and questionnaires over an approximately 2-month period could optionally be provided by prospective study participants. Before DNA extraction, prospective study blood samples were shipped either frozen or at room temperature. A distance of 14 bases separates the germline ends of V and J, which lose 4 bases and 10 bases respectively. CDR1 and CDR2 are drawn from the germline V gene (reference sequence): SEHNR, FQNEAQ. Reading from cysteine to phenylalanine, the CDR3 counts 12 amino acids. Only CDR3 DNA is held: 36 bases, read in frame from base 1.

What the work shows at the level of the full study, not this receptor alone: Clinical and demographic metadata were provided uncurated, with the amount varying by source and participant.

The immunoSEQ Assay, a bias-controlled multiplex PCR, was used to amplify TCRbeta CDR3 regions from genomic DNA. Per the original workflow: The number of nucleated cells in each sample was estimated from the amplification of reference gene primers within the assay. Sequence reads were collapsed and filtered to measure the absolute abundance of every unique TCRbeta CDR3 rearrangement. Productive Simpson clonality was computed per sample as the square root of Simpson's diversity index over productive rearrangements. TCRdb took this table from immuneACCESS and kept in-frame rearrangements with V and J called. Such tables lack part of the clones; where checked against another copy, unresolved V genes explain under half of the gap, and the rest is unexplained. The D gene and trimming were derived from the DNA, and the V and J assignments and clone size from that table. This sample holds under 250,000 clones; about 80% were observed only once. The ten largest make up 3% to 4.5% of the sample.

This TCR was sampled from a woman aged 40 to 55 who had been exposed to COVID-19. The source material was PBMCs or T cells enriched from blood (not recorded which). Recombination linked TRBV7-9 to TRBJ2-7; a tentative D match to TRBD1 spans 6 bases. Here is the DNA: TGTGCCAGCAGCTCCTCTCGACAGGCCCAGTACTTC. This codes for CASSSSRQAQYF. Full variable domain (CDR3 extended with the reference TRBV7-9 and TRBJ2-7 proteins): DTGVSQNPRHKITKRGQNVTFRCDPISEHNRLYWYRQTLGQGPEFLTYFQNEAQLEKSRLLSDRFSAERPKGSFSTLEIQRTEQGDSAMYLCASSSSRQAQYFGPGTRLTVT.